This passage covers 25 T cell receptor beta chains from one sample sequenced in a study of cytomegalovirus exposure and HLA in healthy donors. The PCR employed 60 Vbeta primers together with 13 Jbeta primers. Clones were read by immunoSEQ multiplex PCR, and TCRdb kept only the in-frame ones, dropping some. This table has some 110,000 clones, roughly four fifths appearing once. The sample comprised PBMCs. The receptors were gathered from a man aged 50-59 years in good health and CMV-seronegative.

The genes are TRBV7-9 and TRBJ1-4; tentative D call: TRBD1 (6 bases). Germline V gene sequence: CDR1 SEHNR, CDR2 FQNEAQ (reference sequence). V was cut by 5 bases and J by 5 bases, with 12 bases left in between. The CDR3 length is 14 residues. The CDR3 protein is CASSPGQTNEKLFF. CDR3 bases: TGTGCCAGCAGCCCCGGACAGACGAATGAAAAACTGTTTTTT.

The rearrangement joins TRBV27 to TRBJ1-4; unclear D gene. The CDR3 length is 14 residues. Germline values: CDR1 MNHEY, CDR2 SMNVEV (reference sequence). V lost 5 bases to trimming and J lost 6 bases, with 13 bases between them. In nucleotides, the CDR3 is TGTGCCAGCAGTGCAGGAAAAAGTTATGAAAAACTGTTTTTT. Translated, it gives CASSAGKSYEKLFF. The entire variable domain, with the rest obtained from reference TRBV27 and TRBJ1-4, is as follows: EAQVTQNPRYLITVTGKKLTVTCSQNMNHEYMSWYRQDPGLGLRQIYYSMNVEVTDKGDVPEGYKVSRKEKRNFPLILESPSPNQTSLYFCASSAGKSYEKLFFGSGTQLSVL.

This rearrangement joins TRBV10-2 to TRBJ1-2; TRBD1 might be the D (5 bases). Trimming shortened V by 0 bases and J by 7 bases, and 9 bases separated the two germline ends. This CDR3 comprises 13 residues. The germline V gene has CDR1 WSHSY and CDR2 SAAADI. The CDR3 loop is CASSESRGGGYTF. The DNA for the CDR3 is TGCGCCAGCAGTGAGTCAAGGGGAGGTGGCTACACCTTC.

This clone was counted between two and nine times. V and J are TRBV21-1 and TRBJ1-5. TRBV21-1 corresponds to a pseudogene. This CDR3 region has 19 residues. CDR3 nucleotide sequence: TGTGCCAGCAGCAAAGTAGGGGGGGTTTGCTACGACAGCAATCAGCCCCAGCATTTT. Residues: CASSKVGGVCYDSNQPQHF.

J is TRBJ2-7 and V is TRBV25-1; 8 bases are a match to TRBD1. The CDR3 extends over 13 amino acids. CDR1 and CDR2 (germline): MGHDK, SYGVNS. V lost 6 bases and J lost 2; bases outside the gene matches: 3. DNA for the CDR3: TGTGCCAGCAGGCACAGGGGGGCCTACGAGCAGTACTTC. This encodes CASRHRGAYEQYF.

The chain recombines TRBV2 with TRBJ1-2; maybe TRBD1 (5 bases). Germline V gene lookup returns CDR1 SNHLY and CDR2 FYNNEI. V dropped 5 bases and J dropped 7 bases, with 26 bases sitting between them. The CDR3 totals 17 residues. CDR3 nucleotide sequence: TGTGCCAGCAGTTACTTCCCCGGAGGGACTCCTTGGGGTGGCTACACCTTC. Its translation is CASSYFPGGTPWGGYTF.

The gene calls are TRBV5-1 and TRBJ1-6; D is uncertain. CDR3 length equals 18 residues. CDR1 is SGHRS and CDR2 is YFSETQ in the germline V gene. Deletions cut 0 bases from V and 6 bases from J, with 19 bases between. CDR3 DNA sequence: TGCGCCAGCAGCTTGGGTCAGGCTATAAGGCGGGTTAATTCACCCCTCCACTTT. Translating gives CASSLGQAIRRVNSPLHF.

This clone came up once. V is TRBV4-2 and J is TRBJ1-1, with D possibly being TRBD1 (5 bases). The CDR3 runs 16 residues. The germline gives CDR1 LGHNA, CDR2 YNFKEQ. V was clipped by 8 bases and J by 4 bases, with 23 bases between them. CDR3 nucleotide sequence: TGTGCCAGCTCCGAAGGGGCAGGGCGGTTCCCCACTGAAGCTTTCTTT. Its translation is CASSEGAGRFPTEAFF.

CDR3 in amino acids: CASSLGGGYNEQFF. The CDR3 DNA reads as TGTGCCAGCAGCTTAGGCGGGGGGTACAATGAGCAGTTCTTC. The V and J genes are TRBV7-9 and TRBJ2-1, with 8 bases fitting TRBD2. With V trimmed by 1 base and J by 4 bases, 0 bases remained unmatched. CDR3 length equals 14 residues. Germline V gene sequence: CDR1 SEHNR, CDR2 FQNEAQ (reference sequence).

This clone was found a few times. The rearrangement joins TRBV25-1 to TRBJ2-7; D possibly corresponds to TRBD2 (6 bases). CDR1 is MGHDK and CDR2 is SYGVNS in the germline V gene. This CDR3 has 14 amino acids. The V and J ends lost 5 bases and 2 bases respectively, with 13 bases between them. The CDR3 sequence: CASSPYGGAYEQYF. In nucleotides, the CDR3 is TGTGCCAGCAGTCCCTACGGAGGGGCCTACGAGCAGTACTTC.

The chain couples TRBV19 to TRBJ1-4, with D hard to call. Per the germline V gene, CDR1 is LNHDA and CDR2 is SQIVND (reference sequence). Deletions cut 3 bases from V and 0 bases from J, with 5 bases between. This CDR3 has 14 amino acids. DNA for the CDR3: TGTGCCAGTAGTATTACGGCAACTAATGAAAAACTGTTTTTT. Residues: CASSITATNEKLFF.

The chain carries TRBV7-8 and TRBJ1-5, with 7 bases fitting TRBD1. Trimming removed 5 bases from V and 3 bases from J; junction bases left unmatched: 7. From germline, CDR1 is SGHVS and CDR2 FQNEAQ. This CDR3 is built from 15 residues. CDR3 DNA: TGTGCCAGCAGCCGAAACAGGGGAGACAATCAGCCCCAGCATTTT. It specifies CASSRNRGDNQPQHF.

The chain uses TRBV6-4 and TRBJ2-3; 8 bases match TRBD2. Germline trimming cut 6 bases from V and 3 bases from J; bases unmatched to any gene: 5. The CDR3 length is 14 residues. Germline V lookup: CDR1 MRHNA, CDR2 SNTAGT. CDR3 protein: CASSSGGPTDTQYF. Here the CDR3 DNA reads TGTGCCAGCAGCTCGGGGGGGCCGACAGATACGCAGTATTTT.

The CDR3 DNA is TGCGCCAGCAGCTCAGGGCGGGGGGGGCTGATTCAGCCCCAGCATTTT. As protein: CASSSGRGGLIQPQHF. The J gene is TRBJ1-5, the V gene TRBV4-1; weak D call: TRBD1 (6 bases). The CDR3 totals 16 residues. Germline CDR1 and CDR2: MGHRA and YSYEKL. V lost 5 bases and J 6 bases, leaving 20 bases between the germline ends.

V gene TRBV7-2 combines with J gene TRBJ2-2, with 9 bases aligning to TRBD2. V shed 2 bases, J shed 4 bases, and the junction held 2 bases outside the gene matches. The V gene's germline CDR1 is SGHTA and CDR2 FQGNSA. This CDR3 contains 15 residues. The CDR3 DNA sequence: TGTGCCAGCAGCTTACTAGCGGGACGCACCGGGGAGCTGTTTTTT. Translated, it gives CASSLLAGRTGELFF.

V usage is TRBV5-1 and J usage is TRBJ2-1, with 15 nucleotides matching TRBD2. In germline, CDR1 is SGHRS, CDR2 YFSETQ. This CDR3 region has 15 residues. J gave up 10 bases and V 3 bases, and 5 bases lay outside the gene matches. Written as DNA, the CDR3 is TGCGCCAGCAGCTGGGGACTAGCGGGGGGAGGGGAGCAGTTCTTC. Translation gives CASSWGLAGGGEQFF.

This clone occurred once. The chain joins TRBV6-4 to TRBJ1-5; 9 bases are shared with TRBD1. The length of the CDR3 is 13 residues. Germline CDR1 is MRHNA and CDR2 is SNTAGT. The V segment lost 10 bases and the J segment 5 bases; nucleotides outside the gene matches: 6. CDR3 residues: CATPRQGDQPQHF. In DNA, the CDR3 is TGTGCCACCCCGAGACAGGGGGATCAGCCCCAGCATTTT.

This chain uses TRBV9 with TRBJ2-1; 7 bases line up with TRBD1. V dropped 3 bases and J dropped 2; count of bases not matched to a gene: 5. Looked up from germline, CDR1 is SGDLS and CDR2 is YYNGEE. The CDR3 runs 15 residues. CDR3 in DNA: TGTGCCAGCAGCGCCCAGGGGGATGCCTACAATGAGCAGTTCTTC. Translation: CASSAQGDAYNEQFF.

The rearrangement joins TRBV28 to TRBJ1-1; weak D call: TRBD1 (5 bases). Per the germline V gene, CDR1 is MDHEN and CDR2 is SYDVKM. The V and J ends lost 6 bases and 3 bases respectively, with 14 bases between them. The CDR3 has 14 residues. CDR3 in DNA: TGTGCCAGCAGCGGCCCAGGGTTGGACACTGAAGCTTTCTTT. Its translation is CASSGPGLDTEAFF.

The rearrangement joins TRBV7-2 to TRBJ2-2; 8 nucleotides match TRBD2. Germline CDR1 is SGHTA and CDR2 is FQGNSA. V shed 5 bases, J shed 5 bases, and the junction held 7 bases outside the gene matches. The CDR3 is made up of 15 amino acids. DNA of the CDR3: TGTGCCAGCAGCGCCCTCGGGGGGGGAACCGGGGAGCTGTTTTTT. Protein sequence: CASSALGGGTGELFF. The variable domain in full, with the rest retrieved from reference TRBV7-2 and TRBJ2-2, is GAGVSQSPSNKVTEKGKDVELRCDPISGHTALYWYRQSLGQGLEFLIYFQGNSAPDKSGLPSDRFSAERTGGSVSTLTIQRTQQEDSAVYLCASSALGGGTGELFFGEGSRLTVL.

This rearrangement joins TRBV5-1 to TRBJ1-5, with D maybe TRBD1 (5 bases). Germline V gene lookup returns CDR1 SGHRS and CDR2 YFSETQ. The germline V and J ends were trimmed by 0 bases and 4 bases, with 5 bases remaining between them. CDR3 length: 13 amino acids. The CDR3: CASSLGQNQPQHF. CDR3 DNA sequence: TGCGCCAGCAGCTTGGGACAGAATCAGCCCCAGCATTTT.

The chain combines TRBV20-1 with TRBJ1-2; no reliable D call. The germline V and J ends were trimmed by 7 bases and 3 bases, with 9 bases remaining between them. CDR1 is DFQATT and CDR2 is SNEGSKA in the germline V gene (reference sequence). The CDR3 consists of 11 residues. CDR3 DNA sequence: TGCAGTGTGGGAGGTTACTATGGCTACACCTTC. Encoded protein: CSVGGYYGYTF.

This clone has just one count. V usage is TRBV5-1 and J usage is TRBJ2-1; D remains ambiguous. This CDR3 has 15 residues. CDR1 and CDR2 (germline): SGHRS, YFSETQ. V dropped 0 bases and J dropped 0 bases, with 7 bases sitting between them. In DNA form, the CDR3 reads TGCGCCAGCAGCTTGGACACCTTCTCCTACAATGAGCAGTTCTTC. Translation gives CASSLDTFSYNEQFF.

The chain combines TRBV7-9 with TRBJ1-1; D remains ambiguous. Deletions cut 1 base from V and 1 base from J, with 7 bases between. The germline CDR1 and CDR2 sequences are SEHNR and FQNEAQ (reference sequence). This CDR3 contains 14 residues. The DNA for the CDR3 is TGTGCCAGCAGCTTAGGGGAGGAGAACACTGAAGCTTTCTTT. Its translation is CASSLGEENTEAFF. The entire variable domain, with the rest obtained from reference TRBV7-9 and TRBJ1-1, is as follows: DTGVSQNPRHKITKRGQNVTFRCDPISEHNRLYWYRQTLGQGPEFLTYFQNEAQLEKSRLLSDRFSAERPKGSFSTLEIQRTEQGDSAMYLCASSLGEENTEAFFGQGTRLTVV.

Many counts were recorded for this clone. The V call is TRBV5-1, the J call TRBJ2-1; TRBD1 might be the D (5 bases). From germline, CDR1 is SGHRS and CDR2 YFSETQ. This CDR3 region has 17 residues. V shed 0 bases and J shed 0 bases, with 13 bases lying between them. CDR3 region: CASSLAPGQFSYNEQFF. In nucleotides, the CDR3 is TGCGCCAGCAGCTTGGCCCCAGGGCAGTTCTCCTACAATGAGCAGTTCTTC. Supplemented by reference TRBV5-1 and TRBJ2-1, the full variable domain reads KAGVTQTPRYLIKTRGQQVTLSCSPISGHRSVSWYQQTPGQGLQFLFEYFSETQRNKGNFPGRFSGRQFSNSRSEMNVSTLELGDSALYLCASSLAPGQFSYNEQFFGPGTRLTVL.